Listed below are T cell receptor beta chains from one sample, sequenced in a study of blood T cell repertoires in COVID-19. Sequencing used immunoSEQ multiplex PCR; TCRdb keeps in-frame clones, though not all of them. The table shows a few hundred thousand clones, with around 90% occurring only once. Material for sequencing was PBMCs or T cells enriched from blood (not recorded which). Receptors originate from a young man who had recovered from COVID-19. CDR3s include the opening cysteine and the closing phenylalanine or tryptophan. Fields, in order: V gene, clone size, D gene, J gene, CDR3 protein, CDR3 DNA. The D gene is left open where the match is weak. Clone size appears in some rows only: once, few, many, or a class for an expanded clone.

V gene: TRBV15; clone size: .; D gene: TRBD2; J gene: TRBJ2-4; CDR3 protein: CATSGGGLAKNIQYF; CDR3 DNA: TGTGCCACCAGCGGCGGGGGACTAGCCAAAAACATTCAGTACTTC
V gene: TRBV10-3; clone size: .; D gene: .; J gene: TRBJ1-2; CDR3 protein: CAISGDGGALGYTF; CDR3 DNA: TGTGCCATCAGCGGGGACGGGGGGGCGCTTGGCTACACCTTC
V gene: TRBV5-1; clone size: .; D gene: TRBD1; J gene: TRBJ1-5; CDR3 protein: CASSSGTGGAQPQHF; CDR3 DNA: TGCGCCAGCAGTTCCGGGACAGGGGGTGCTCAGCCCCAGCATTTT
V gene: TRBV3-1/TRBV3-2; clone size: .; D gene: .; J gene: TRBJ1-1; CDR3 protein: CASSRYDRSTEAFF; CDR3 DNA: TGTGCCAGCAGCCGATATGACAGGTCCACTGAAGCTTTCTTT
V gene: TRBV3-1/TRBV3-2; clone size: once; D gene: .; J gene: TRBJ2-3; CDR3 protein: CASSQESSRVGDTQYF; CDR3 DNA: TGTGCCAGCAGCCAAGAATCATCCAGGGTTGGGGATACGCAGTATTTT
V gene: TRBV7-9; clone size: .; D gene: TRBD2; J gene: TRBJ2-3; CDR3 protein: CASSGRAGGPSTDTQYF; CDR3 DNA: TGTGCCAGCAGCGGACGAGCGGGGGGGCCAAGCACAGATACGCAGTATTTT
V gene: TRBV18; clone size: .; D gene: .; J gene: TRBJ2-3; CDR3 protein: CASSPPNWGGLTDTQYF; CDR3 DNA: TGTGCCAGCTCACCACCGAACTGGGGGGGCCTCACAGATACGCAGTATTTT
V gene: TRBV27; clone size: .; D gene: TRBD1; J gene: TRBJ1-3; CDR3 protein: CASSWGQGAGNTIYF; CDR3 DNA: TGTGCCAGCAGTTGGGGACAGGGGGCTGGAAACACCATATATTTT
V gene: TRBV7-2; clone size: .; D gene: .; J gene: TRBJ1-1; CDR3 protein: CASSLDWTLRRGTEAFF; CDR3 DNA: TGTGCCAGCAGCTTAGATTGGACACTCAGGAGGGGAACTGAAGCTTTCTTT
V gene: TRBV4-1; clone size: once; D gene: .; J gene: TRBJ1-1; CDR3 protein: CASSLSGWVNTEAFF; CDR3 DNA: TGCGCCAGCAGCCTAAGCGGGTGGGTGAACACTGAAGCTTTCTTT
V gene: TRBV19; clone size: .; D gene: TRBD1; J gene: TRBJ2-3; CDR3 protein: CASSPIGQGATDTQYF; CDR3 DNA: TGTGCCAGTAGTCCCATAGGACAGGGGGCCACAGATACGCAGTATTTT
V gene: TRBV30; clone size: .; D gene: .; J gene: TRBJ1-1; CDR3 protein: CAWIPFSGLLAFF; CDR3 DNA: TGTGCCTGGATACCCTTCTCTGGGCTCCTAGCTTTCTTT
V gene: TRBV5-6; clone size: once; D gene: .; J gene: TRBJ1-3; CDR3 protein: CASSYGQFSGNTIYF; CDR3 DNA: TGTGCCAGCAGCTACGGACAGTTTTCTGGAAACACCATATATTTT
V gene: TRBV7-9; clone size: .; D gene: TRBD1; J gene: TRBJ1-5; CDR3 protein: CASSLWDRGGTSNQPQHF; CDR3 DNA: TGTGCCAGCAGCTTATGGGACAGGGGGGGAACTAGCAATCAGCCCCAGCATTTT
V gene: TRBV11-3; clone size: .; D gene: .; J gene: TRBJ2-5; CDR3 protein: CASSLGAAGDYSGQETQYF; CDR3 DNA: TGTGCCAGCAGCTTAGGTGCGGCAGGGGATTATTCGGGCCAAGAGACCCAGTACTTC
V gene: TRBV30; clone size: once; D gene: .; J gene: TRBJ1-4; CDR3 protein: CAWSVGGGEKLFF; CDR3 DNA: TGTGCCTGGAGTGTGGGGGGTGGTGAAAAACTGTTTTTT
V gene: TRBV24-1; clone size: .; D gene: TRBD2; J gene: TRBJ2-3; CDR3 protein: CATSESGGAWDTQYF; CDR3 DNA: TGTGCCACCAGTGAGAGCGGGGGGGCCTGGGATACGCAGTATTTT
V gene: TRBV12-3/TRBV12-4; clone size: .; D gene: .; J gene: TRBJ1-2; CDR3 protein: CASSLDPWSGYTF; CDR3 DNA: TGTGCCAGCAGTTTAGACCCCTGGAGTGGCTACACCTTC
V gene: TRBV19; clone size: .; D gene: .; J gene: TRBJ2-2; CDR3 protein: CASSILPVNTGELFF; CDR3 DNA: TGTGCCAGTAGTATTCTACCGGTGAACACCGGGGAGCTGTTTTTT
V gene: TRBV9; clone size: .; D gene: .; J gene: TRBJ2-3; CDR3 protein: CASSVGRGGRDTQYF; CDR3 DNA: TGTGCCAGCAGCGTAGGGAGGGGCGGCCGAGATACGCAGTATTTT
V gene: TRBV7-8; clone size: .; D gene: .; J gene: TRBJ1-5; CDR3 protein: CASSFDRSNQPQHF; CDR3 DNA: TGTGCCAGCAGCTTTGACAGGTCCAATCAGCCCCAGCATTTT
V gene: TRBV11-2; clone size: .; D gene: .; J gene: TRBJ2-7; CDR3 protein: CASSIITGTYEQYF; CDR3 DNA: TGTGCCAGCAGCATTATTACAGGGACCTACGAGCAGTACTTC
V gene: TRBV5-6; clone size: once; D gene: TRBD1; J gene: TRBJ1-6; CDR3 protein: CASKGQGASPLHF; CDR3 DNA: TGTGCCAGCAAGGGACAGGGAGCTTCACCCCTCCACTTT
V gene: TRBV19; clone size: .; D gene: .; J gene: TRBJ2-5; CDR3 protein: CASSIREKGGWSTQYF; CDR3 DNA: TGTGCCAGTAGTATTCGGGAAAAGGGGGGGTGGTCGACCCAGTACTTC
V gene: TRBV2; clone size: .; D gene: .; J gene: TRBJ1-5; CDR3 protein: CASSAAGQGPQHF; CDR3 DNA: TGTGCCAGCAGTGCGGCAGGGCAAGGCCCCCAGCATTTT
V gene: TRBV28; clone size: .; D gene: .; J gene: TRBJ1-6; CDR3 protein: CASSLAGLRSPLHF; CDR3 DNA: TGTGCCAGCAGTTTAGCAGGGCTACGGTCACCCCTCCACTTT